Shown below are 8 T cell receptor beta chains from a single sample sequenced in a study of blood T cell repertoires in COVID-19. Measured with immunoSEQ multiplex PCR; TCRdb has only the in-frame clones, and not every one. The sample lists over 200,000 clones, about 87% seen once, with under 13% in the top ten. The specimen was PBMCs or T cells enriched from blood (not recorded which). The source is a man aged 18 to 30 with acute COVID-19.

The chain carries TRBV9 and TRBJ1-2; D is perhaps TRBD1 (5 bases). The CDR3 is made up of 13 amino acids. V gave up 4 bases and J gave up 10 bases, with 17 bases separating them. Germline V lookup: CDR1 SGDLS, CDR2 YYNGEE. The CDR3 here is CASSPALREFYTF. DNA of the CDR3: TGTGCCAGCAGCCCCGCCCTCAGGGAATTCTACACCTTC.

This clone was counted a few times. This rearrangement joins TRBV19 to TRBJ1-5; 9 positions match TRBD1. This CDR3 has 13 residues. Germline loops: CDR1 LNHDA, CDR2 SQIVND (reference sequence). V lost 6 bases and J lost 5; bases outside the gene matches: 2. Here the CDR3 reads CASSDRGDQPQHF. CDR3 nucleotides: TGTGCCAGTAGCGACAGGGGGGATCAGCCCCAGCATTTT.

The rearrangement joins TRBV19 to TRBJ2-7, with TRBD2 matching over 11 bases. The CDR3 totals 15 residues. J was trimmed by 5 bases and V by 7 bases; bases with no gene match: 10. The V gene's germline CDR1 is LNHDA and CDR2 SQIVND (reference sequence). The CDR3 DNA follows: TGTGCCAGTACGAGGGCGACTAGCGGGAACCACGAGCAGTACTTC. Its translation: CASTRATSGNHEQYF.

The V call is TRBV6-2 or TRBV6-3, the J call TRBJ2-2; 13 nucleotides match TRBD2. The V segment lost 4 bases and the J segment 7 bases; nucleotides outside the gene matches: 9. There are 17 residues in the CDR3. CDR1 is MNHEY, CDR2 SVGEGT, per germline. The CDR3, as DNA: TGTGCCAGCAGTTTTCTAGGACTAGCGGGAGTCCACGGGGAGCTGTTTTTT. This encodes CASSFLGLAGVHGELFF.

This clone showed up just once. This chain uses TRBV6-5 with TRBJ2-5; 9 bases fit TRBD1. Germline CDR1 MNHEY, CDR2 SVGAGI. V lost 7 bases to trimming and J lost 5 bases; unmatched junction nucleotides: 11. The CDR3 length is 15 residues. The CDR3 DNA is TGTGCCAGCACCCGTACAGGGGGCGCGGGTGAGACCCAGTACTTC. Protein: CASTRTGGAGETQYF.

The chain combines TRBV28 with TRBJ1-5, with 7 positions matching TRBD1. The CDR3 sequence is 14 residues long. CDR1 and CDR2 (germline): MDHEN, SYDVKM. The V gene end was trimmed by 5 bases and the J gene end by 4 bases; junction bases not matched to a gene: 5. CDR3: CASSPTQGNQPQHF. The CDR3 coding sequence is TGTGCCAGCAGTCCAACACAGGGGAATCAGCCCCAGCATTTT.

J is TRBJ2-1 and V is TRBV9, with TRBD2 matching over 8 bases. The CDR3 sequence is 16 residues long. Unmatched junction bases numbered 10, after V lost 0 bases and J lost 8 bases. Germline-derived CDR1 and CDR2 are SGDLS and YYNGEE. The CDR3 coding sequence is TGTGCCAGCAGCGTAGCGGGAGGGCCCCCCAAGGATGAGCAGTTCTTC. Its translation is CASSVAGGPPKDEQFF.

The V and J genes are TRBV30 and TRBJ2-1; 11 bases line up with TRBD2. The ends lost 2 bases at V and 7 bases at J; junction bases unmatched: 4. CDR3 length: 14 residues. Looked up from germline, CDR1 is GTSNPN and CDR2 is SVGIG (reference sequence). The CDR3 nucleotides read TGTGCCTGGAGTAATACTAGCGGGAGAAATGAGCAGTTCTTC. This encodes CAWSNTSGRNEQFF.